Given below is one T cell receptor (beta chain) in context. Its specificity is not known. This may come from a read error, since a much larger clone is one base off. A TCRbeta library incorporating unique molecular identifiers was prepared. Using its own MiXCR run on the PCR reads, TCRdb lists one record per CDR3 protein. The repertoire holds 65,000 to 90,000 distinct CDR3 sequences, with 9.5% to 13% as singletons. This specimen comes from a study of T-cell reconstitution after alpha-beta-depleted transplantation in children. Whole-study findings and limits: The study traced high day-60 TCRbeta diversity in some patients to surviving recipient T cells and thymic progenitors. Roughly two months post-transplant, alpha-beta T cells reportedly originated from several hundred graft clones that had expanded.

The source was PBMCs, collected before TCRalphabeta/CD19-depleted stem cell transplant. The TCR originated in a boy aged 5-17 years with acute myeloid leukemia, due to receive a stem cell transplant.

CDR3 sequence: CSASIGTDTILAKNIQYF. CDR3 in DNA: TGCAGTGCTAGTATTGGGACAGATACTATACTAGCCAAAAACATTCAGTACTTC. The genes are TRBV20-1 and TRBJ2-4, with 7 bases fitting TRBD1. In germline, CDR1 is DFQATT, CDR2 SNEGSKA (reference sequence). The CDR3 extends over 18 amino acids. With 3 bases clipped from V and 0 bases from J, the junction kept 14 bases outside the gene matches.